This TCR beta chain emerged from a study of T cell changes during pregnancy in multiple sclerosis. CDR1 is SEHNR, CDR2 FQNEAQ, per germline (reference sequence). This CDR3 is built from 13 residues. The V end lost 0 bases, the J end lost 5 bases, and 7 bases lay between the germline ends. Only in-frame clones appear in the TCRdb table, and some are missing; sequencing was by immunoSEQ multiplex PCR. The table has about 38,000 clones, more than 85% seen once; the top ten hold about 12%. The TCR comes from a female donor with multiple sclerosis, enrolled in a pregnancy study. The sample was CD8+ T cells from peripheral blood mononuclear cells, taken after pregnancy. The chain joins TRBV7-9 to TRBJ2-5; tentative D call: TRBD1 (5 bases). The CDR3 DNA reads as TGTGCCAGCAGCTTAGCAGGGGCCGAGACCCAGTACTTC. Protein product: CASSLAGAETQYF. The full variable domain, in which reference TRBV7-9 and TRBJ2-5 provide the parts outside the CDR3, is DTGVSQNPRHKITKRGQNVTFRCDPISEHNRLYWYRQTLGQGPEFLTYFQNEAQLEKSRLLSDRFSAERPKGSFSTLEIQRTEQGDSAMYLCASSLAGAETQYFGPGTRLLVL.